Presented here are 3 T cell receptor beta chains from one specimen sequenced in a study of quantifying T cell responses using KT2 cells. In the study overall: TCR alpha and beta constant-region primers primed reverse transcription of RNA.

An oligo carrying a UMI was ligated to the cDNA 3' end. The first PCR ran about 4 cycles with an equimolar RC1.1 and RC1.2 beta primer mix. One entry per CDR3 protein results from TCRdb running MiXCR on the UMI-ligation and nested PCR reads. This table holds 52,000 or so distinct CDR3 sequences, over 9% found once. The source material was PBMCs spiked with cells of the T cell clone KT2. All receptors come from a human donor.

This clonotype has at least ten counts. The chain links TRBV12-3 or TRBV12-4 to TRBJ2-5; D not resolved. V lost 3 bases and J lost 4, with 3 bases in between. This CDR3 region has 11 residues. CDR3 bases: TGTGCCAGCAGTTTTTTAGAGACCCAGTACTTC. The encoded protein is CASSFLETQYF.

This clonotype was observed a handful of times. The J gene is TRBJ1-1, the V gene TRBV5-5; no reliable D call. Deletions cut 1 base from V and 0 bases from J, with 7 bases between. The CDR3 consists of 14 residues. CDR1 is SGHKS, CDR2 YYEKEE, per germline (reference sequence). The CDR3: CASSLKVMNTEAFF. The CDR3, as DNA: TGTGCCAGCAGCTTGAAGGTAATGAACACTGAAGCTTTCTTT.

This clonotype appeared many times. This chain connects TRBV12-3 or TRBV12-4 to TRBJ2-7; D is possibly TRBD2 (6 bases). The length of the CDR3 is 14 residues. V was trimmed by 4 bases and J by 2 bases, leaving 12 bases between them. The CDR3 here is CASSSRDSTYEQYF. The DNA of the CDR3 is TGTGCCAGCAGTTCCCGGGACTCTACCTACGAGCAGTACTTC.